Each of the 22 T cell receptor beta chains below was sequenced from the same sample in a study of Graves' ophthalmopathy and Graves' hyperthyroidism. Transcripts of RNA were the source for amplifying TCR beta CDR3 regions. The library came from an HTBI-primed first-round RT-PCR and a second-round multiplex PCR. TCRdb fed the multiplex PCR reads into MiXCR, producing one record per CDR3 protein. The table includes hundreds of thousands of distinct CDR3 sequences, 20% to 25% detected once. Sequenced input: peripheral blood. These TCRs come from a young woman with stable Graves' hyperthyroidism. Some clones in this sample may be carry-over from other donors' samples.

This clonotype was counted many times. One end of the junction is discordant with germline, which a read error may explain. The chain recombines TRBV19 with TRBJ1-5; tentatively, D is TRBD1 (5 bases). CDR3 length: 13 amino acids. Germline V gives CDR1 LNHDA, CDR2 SQIVND (reference sequence). The CDR3: CASSGGRDQPQHF. The CDR3 DNA reads as TGTGCCAGTAGTGGGGGAAGGGATCAGCCCCAGCACTTT.

The CDR3 DNA reads as TGTGCCACCAGTGAATCCGGCGGGGCTACGGACACCGGGGAGCTGTTTTTT. It is translated as CATSESGGATDTGELFF. V usage is TRBV24-1 and J usage is TRBJ2-2; TRBD2 might be the D (6 bases). The CDR3 runs 17 residues. The germline gives CDR1 KGHDR, CDR2 SFDVKD. Trimming shortened V by 4 bases and J by 3 bases, and 17 bases separated the two germline ends.

The J gene is TRBJ2-5, the V gene TRBV6-2 or TRBV6-3, with TRBD2 matching over 10 bases. Unmatched junction bases numbered 4, after V lost 6 bases and J lost 0 bases. The CDR3 contains 15 residues. Germline lookup yields CDR1 MNHEY and CDR2 SVGEGT. CDR3 DNA sequence: TGTGCCAGCAGAGGACTAGCGGTGCACCAAGAGACCCAGTACTTC. This codes for CASRGLAVHQETQYF.

In DNA form, the CDR3 reads TGTGCCAGCAGTTTGGGGATTGGGGGGGCTGGGGAGACCCAGTACTTC. Encoded protein: CASSLGIGGAGETQYF. The chain combines TRBV12-3 or TRBV12-4 with TRBJ2-5; D might be TRBD2 (7 bases). V was cut by 3 bases and J by 5 bases, with 19 bases left in between. The CDR3 spans 16 residues.

This clonotype occurred many times. The chain uses TRBV27 and TRBJ1-6; D is unclear. The germline V gene has CDR1 MNHEY and CDR2 SMNVEV (reference sequence). The CDR3 covers 15 residues. V gave up 7 bases and J gave up 0 bases, with 10 bases separating them. This CDR3 reads CASMERLSYNSPLHF. CDR3 nucleotide sequence: TGTGCCAGCATGGAAAGACTCTCCTATAATTCACCCCTCCACTTT.

This clonotype was counted a few times. V usage is TRBV12-3 or TRBV12-4 and J usage is TRBJ1-6; D unresolved. Trimming took off 9 bases at V and 7 bases at J, with 10 bases between the two ends. This CDR3 region has 12 residues. The CDR3 loop reads CASNKGNSPLHF. The CDR3 region has the DNA TGTGCCAGTAACAAAGGAAATTCACCCCTCCACTTT.

This clonotype occurred many times. The chain is built from TRBV19 and TRBJ1-5, with D unresolved. Germline V CDR1 and CDR2: LNHDA, SQIVND (reference sequence). The V end was cut by 9 bases, the J end by 7 bases, with 13 bases between. The CDR3 runs to 12 residues. The CDR3 bases are TGTGCCAGCAAAAGAGGTGGGCAGCCCCAGCATTTT. Translated: CASKRGGQPQHF. The full variable domain, its missing parts supplied by reference TRBV19 and TRBJ1-5, is DGGITQSPKYLFRKEGQNVTLSCEQNLNHDAMYWYRQDPGQGLRLIYYSQIVNDFQKGDIAEGYSVSREKKESFPLTVTSAQKNPTAFYLCASKRGGQPQHFGDGTRLSIL.

This clonotype was recorded once. The chain employs TRBV29-1 and TRBJ1-2; no clear D. This CDR3 contains 13 residues. V was pared by 6 bases and J by 5 bases, with 16 bases between. CDR1 SQVTM and CDR2 ANQGSEA come from the germline V gene. The chain's CDR3 is CSVPDGVGYGYTF. The CDR3 DNA reads as TGCAGCGTCCCGGACGGGGTTGGGTATGGCTACACCTTC.

This chain uses TRBV9 with TRBJ1-2, with D tentatively TRBD1 (6 bases). The CDR3 sequence is 17 residues long. Per the germline V gene, CDR1 is SGDLS and CDR2 is YYNGEE. Trimming took 4 bases from V and 4 from J, leaving 23 bases between them. CDR3 loop: CASSHPLGQGFSYGYTF. The CDR3 bases are TGTGCCAGCAGCCACCCCCTGGGGCAGGGGTTTAGCTATGGCTACACCTTC.

This chain links TRBV30 with TRBJ1-1; TRBD1 might be the D (6 bases). Trimming took off 6 bases at V and 11 bases at J, with 16 bases between the two ends. CDR1 and CDR2 from the germline V gene are GTSNPN and SVGIG (reference sequence). CDR3 length: 11 residues. CDR3 nucleotides: TGTGCCTGCACAGGGTCGGTGGAGGCTTTCTTT. Its protein product is CACTGSVEAFF. Combining the CDR3 with reference TRBV30 and TRBJ1-1 gives the whole variable domain SQTIHQWPATLVQPVGSPLSLECTVEGTSNPNLYWYRQAAGRGLQLLFYSVGIGQISSEVPQNLSASRPQDRQFILSSKKLLLSDSGFYLCACTGSVEAFFGQGTRLTVV.

This clonotype was recorded many times. The chain combines TRBV6-1 with TRBJ2-2; unclear D gene. This CDR3 is 13 amino acids long. Deletions cut 4 bases from V and 6 bases from J, with 9 bases between. CDR1 is MNHNS and CDR2 is SASEGT in the germline V gene. This chain's CDR3 is CASSAIVSGELFF. Here the CDR3 DNA reads TGTGCCAGCAGTGCCATAGTGTCCGGGGAGCTGTTTTTT.

The chain uses TRBV6-1 and TRBJ2-7; the D is unclear. The CDR3 is made up of 15 amino acids. Germline V gene sequence: CDR1 MNHNS, CDR2 SASEGT. Trimming shortened V by 5 bases and J by 2 bases, and 16 bases separated the two germline ends. Written as DNA, the CDR3 is TGTGCCAGCAGTACAGACTCAACCGCCCCCTACGAGCAGTACTTC. Translating gives CASSTDSTAPYEQYF.

This clonotype turned up a few times. The rearrangement uses TRBV12-5 and TRBJ2-2; TRBD2 is a possible D gene (6 bases). There are 15 residues in the CDR3. The ends were cut back, 2 bases at V and 4 bases at J, with 11 bases in the middle. Germline V gene sequence: CDR1 LGHNT, CDR2 FRNRAP. The CDR3 DNA sequence: TGTGCTAGTGGTTTGTTCTCCGGGGGCACCGGGGAGCTGTTTTTT. Its protein product is CASGLFSGGTGELFF. Together with reference TRBV12-5 and TRBJ2-2, the CDR3 gives the full variable domain: DARVTQTPRHKVTEMGQEVTMRCQPILGHNTVFWYRQTMMQGLELLAYFRNRAPLDDSGMPKDRFSAEMPDATLATLKIQPSEPRDSAVYFCASGLFSGGTGELFFGEGSRLTVL.

There are a few counts of this clonotype. Possible read error: a much larger clone is one base away. The chain recombines TRBV10-3 with TRBJ1-1; D might be TRBD1 (5 bases). This CDR3 spans 15 amino acids. CDR1 and CDR2 from the germline V gene are ENHRY and SYGVKD. CDR3 nucleotides: TGTGTCATCAGGCGAAGCATGACAGAGAACACTGAAGCTTTCTTT. This gives the protein CVIRRSMTENTEAFF.

The chain joins TRBV5-1 to TRBJ2-5; perhaps D is TRBD1 or TRBD2 (5 bases each). The ends were cut back, 0 bases at V and 4 bases at J, with 13 bases in the middle. Germline V gene data show CDR1 as SGHRS and CDR2 as YFSETQ. This CDR3 is built from 15 residues. CDR3 region: CASSLGQGERETQYF. The CDR3 region has the DNA TGCGCCAGCAGCTTGGGGCAGGGAGAGCGAGAGACCCAGTACTTC. Full variable domain (remainder filled in from reference TRBV5-1 and TRBJ2-5): KAGVTQTPRYLIKTRGQQVTLSCSPISGHRSVSWYQQTPGQGLQFLFEYFSETQRNKGNFPGRFSGRQFSNSRSEMNVSTLELGDSALYLCASSLGQGERETQYFGPGTRLLVL.

The chain links TRBV6-1 to TRBJ2-7, with 9 bases aligning to TRBD1. The ends lost 7 bases at V and 5 bases at J; junction bases unmatched: 12. The CDR3 covers 15 residues. Per germline, CDR1 MNHNS and CDR2 SASEGT. The CDR3 DNA follows: TGTGCCAGCATCACGTCGCCGGACAGGGGCGACGAGCAGTACTTC. The encoded protein is CASITSPDRGDEQYF.

With respect to this clonotype: Just one base apart from a much larger clone, this may be a read error. The chain uses TRBV12-3 or TRBV12-4 and TRBJ2-5, with D perhaps being TRBD1 or TRBD2 (6 bases each). The CDR3 runs 13 residues. In nucleotides, the CDR3 is TGTGCCAGCAGTGGGTGGGGGGCAGAGAGCCAGTACTTC. This gives the protein CASSGWGAESQYF.

The table lists this clonotype with many counts. The CDR3 sequence: CASSYGGGKETQYF. In DNA, the CDR3 is TGTGCCAGCAGTTACGGGGGAGGGAAAGAGACCCAGTACTTC. The chain uses TRBV6-2 or TRBV6-3 and TRBJ2-5; TRBD2 aligns across 7 bases. This CDR3 is built from 14 residues. In germline, CDR1 is MNHEY, CDR2 SVGEGT. V shed 2 bases, J shed 3 bases, and the junction held 3 bases outside the gene matches.

This clonotype turned up a few times. This rearrangement joins TRBV5-1 to TRBJ1-1, with TRBD1 matching over 9 bases. Germline V CDR1 and CDR2: SGHRS, YFSETQ. After removal of 8 bases from V and 5 bases from J, the junction contained 7 bases not matched to a gene. This CDR3 contains 13 residues. CDR3 nucleotides: TGCGCCAGTTACAGGGGGCTGGGAACTGAAGCTTTCTTT. Its translation is CASYRGLGTEAFF. Full variable domain (outside the CDR3, taken from reference TRBV5-1 and TRBJ1-1): KAGVTQTPRYLIKTRGQQVTLSCSPISGHRSVSWYQQTPGQGLQFLFEYFSETQRNKGNFPGRFSGRQFSNSRSEMNVSTLELGDSALYLCASYRGLGTEAFFGQGTRLTVV.

The V and J genes are TRBV12-5 and TRBJ1-2; 10 bases map to TRBD1. The germline V gene encodes CDR1 LGHNT and CDR2 FRNRAP. The CDR3 length is 15 residues. The V gene end was trimmed by 9 bases and the J gene end by 4 bases; junction bases not matched to a gene: 11. The DNA of the CDR3 is TGTGCTAGCAGTCCAGACAGGGGGCGCGCCTATGGCTACACCTTC. It codes for CASSPDRGRAYGYTF. Looking up the rest from reference TRBV12-5 and TRBJ1-2 gives the full variable domain: DARVTQTPRHKVTEMGQEVTMRCQPILGHNTVFWYRQTMMQGLELLAYFRNRAPLDDSGMPKDRFSAEMPDATLATLKIQPSEPRDSAVYFCASSPDRGRAYGYTFGSGTRLTVV.

This clonotype was counted many times. A much larger clone lies one base from this, so it may be a read error. J is TRBJ1-1 and V is TRBV28; no clear D gene. In germline, CDR1 is MDHEN, CDR2 SYDVKM. CDR3 size: 12 residues. The germline V and J ends were trimmed by 8 bases and 0 bases, with 7 bases remaining between them. CDR3 coding DNA: TGTGCCAGCGGGCAGTTGAACACTGAAGCTTTCTTT. It codes for CASGQLNTEAFF.

This chain joins TRBV20-1 and TRBJ1-5, with 9 positions matching TRBD1. The trim removed 1 base at V and 7 bases at J, leaving 8 bases unmatched. The length of the CDR3 is 15 residues. Germline lookup yields CDR1 DFQATT and CDR2 SNEGSKA (reference sequence). The CDR3 here is CSARGRQGGLQPQHF. In DNA form, the CDR3 reads TGCAGTGCTAGAGGACGACAGGGGGGTTTGCAGCCCCAGCATTTT.